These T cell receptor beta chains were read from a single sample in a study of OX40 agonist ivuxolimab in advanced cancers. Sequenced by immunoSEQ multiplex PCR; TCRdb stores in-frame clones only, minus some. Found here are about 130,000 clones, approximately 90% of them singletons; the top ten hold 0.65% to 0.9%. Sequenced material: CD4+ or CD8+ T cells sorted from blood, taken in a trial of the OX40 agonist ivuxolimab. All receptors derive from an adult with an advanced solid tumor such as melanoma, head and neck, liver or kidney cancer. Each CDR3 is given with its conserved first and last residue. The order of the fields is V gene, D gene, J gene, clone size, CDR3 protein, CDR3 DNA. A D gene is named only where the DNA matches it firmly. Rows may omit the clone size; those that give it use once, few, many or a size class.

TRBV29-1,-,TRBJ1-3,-,CSVAPTEGNTIYF,TGCAGCGTCGCCCCAACGGAAGGAAACACCATATATTTT
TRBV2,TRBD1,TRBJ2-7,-,CAGSGTGLYEQYF,TGTGCCGGCTCCGGGACAGGGCTCTACGAGCAGTACTTC
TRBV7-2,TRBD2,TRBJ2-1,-,CASSQLAELSSYNEQFF,TGTGCCAGCAGCCAACTAGCGGAGCTCAGCTCCTACAATGAGCAGTTCTTC
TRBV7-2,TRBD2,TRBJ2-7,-,CASSLGTSGTYEQYF,TGTGCCAGCAGCTTAGGGACTAGCGGGACCTACGAGCAGTACTTC
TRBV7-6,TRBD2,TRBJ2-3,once,CASSPTSGSITDTQYF,TGTGCCAGCAGCCCTACTAGCGGGAGTATAACAGATACGCAGTATTTT
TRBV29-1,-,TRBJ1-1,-,CSVENYNTEAFF,TGCAGCGTTGAAAACTACAACACTGAAGCTTTCTTT
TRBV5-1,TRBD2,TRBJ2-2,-,CASSFTGGNTGELFF,TGCGCCAGCAGCTTCACGGGAGGCAACACCGGGGAGCTGTTTTTT
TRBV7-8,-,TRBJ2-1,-,CASSLDSGLRGDEQFF,TGTGCCAGCAGCTTAGATTCCGGTCTCAGGGGCGATGAGCAGTTCTTC
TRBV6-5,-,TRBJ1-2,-,CASRMTGLGGYTF,TGTGCCAGCAGGATGACAGGATTAGGGGGCTACACCTTC
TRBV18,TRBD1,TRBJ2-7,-,CASSLPGQGASEQYF,TGTGCCAGCTCACTCCCGGGACAGGGTGCCAGCGAGCAGTACTTC
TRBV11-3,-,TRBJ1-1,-,CASSLYMTMNTEAFF,TGTGCCAGCAGCTTATACATGACCATGAACACTGAAGCTTTCTTT
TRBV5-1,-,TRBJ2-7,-,CASSHPGAPYEQYF,TGCGCCAGCAGCCACCCTGGGGCACCCTACGAGCAGTACTTC
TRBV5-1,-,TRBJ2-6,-,CASSLVGVSGANVLTF,TGCGCCAGCAGCTTGGTAGGGGTCTCTGGGGCCAACGTCCTGACTTTC
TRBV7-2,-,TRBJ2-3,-,CASRRGGTDTQYF,TGTGCCAGCCGGAGGGGGGGCACAGATACGCAGTATTTT
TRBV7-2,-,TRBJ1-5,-,CASSLDRGSQPQHF,TGTGCCAGCAGCTTAGACCGGGGAAGTCAGCCCCAGCATTTT
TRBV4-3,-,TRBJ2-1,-,CASSQEPRGPFNEQFF,TGCGCCAGCAGCCAAGAGCCAAGGGGACCCTTCAATGAGCAGTTCTTC
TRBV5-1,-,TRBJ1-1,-,CASSSQMNTEAFF,TGCGCCAGCAGCTCCCAAATGAACACTGAAGCTTTCTTT
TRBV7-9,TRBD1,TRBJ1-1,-,CASSYGTADTEAFF,TGTGCCAGCAGTTACGGGACAGCGGACACTGAAGCTTTCTTT
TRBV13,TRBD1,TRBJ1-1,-,CASSLDRGTEAFF,TGTGCCAGCAGCTTGGACAGGGGGACTGAAGCTTTCTTT
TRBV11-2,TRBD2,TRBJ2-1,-,CASSPRTSGAYNEQFF,TGTGCCAGCAGCCCCAGGACTAGCGGAGCCTACAATGAGCAGTTCTTC
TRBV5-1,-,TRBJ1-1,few,CASSLGLNTEAFF,TGCGCCAGCAGCTTGGGGTTGAACACTGAAGCTTTCTTT
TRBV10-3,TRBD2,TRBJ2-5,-,CAISGGAGVGETQYF,TGTGCCATCAGTGGAGGGGCGGGAGTCGGAGAGACCCAGTACTTC
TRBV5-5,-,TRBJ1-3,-,CASSYLWGDSGNTIYF,TGTGCCAGCAGCTATCTCTGGGGGGACTCTGGAAACACCATATATTTT
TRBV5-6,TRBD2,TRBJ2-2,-,CASSRGLANTGELFF,TGTGCCAGCAGCCGAGGACTAGCGAACACCGGGGAGCTGTTTTTT
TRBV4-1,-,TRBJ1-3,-,CASSQVGGSNTIYF,TGCGCCAGCAGCCAAGTGGGGGGTTCAAACACCATATATTTT
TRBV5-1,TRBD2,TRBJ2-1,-,CASIPHRRTSGTNSYNEQFF,TGCGCCAGCATCCCCCATAGAAGAACTAGCGGGACTAACTCCTACAATGAGCAGTTCTTC
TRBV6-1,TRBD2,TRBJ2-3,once,CASRGLAGGGDTQYF,TGTGCCAGCAGAGGACTAGCGGGAGGGGGGGATACGCAGTATTTT
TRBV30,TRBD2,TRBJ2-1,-,CAWSASGISSYNEQFF,TGTGCCTGGAGTGCTAGCGGGATAAGCTCCTACAATGAGCAGTTCTTC
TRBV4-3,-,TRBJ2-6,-,CASSQSRSGANVLTF,TGCGCCAGCAGCCAATCTCGCTCCGGGGCCAACGTCCTGACTTTC
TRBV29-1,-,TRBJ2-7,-,CSVENARGAPYEQYF,TGCAGCGTTGAAAACGCCCGGGGGGCACCCTACGAGCAGTACTTC
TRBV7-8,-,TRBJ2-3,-,CASSLTGQGTDTQYF,TGTGCCAGCAGCTTAACTGGACAAGGGACAGATACGCAGTATTTT
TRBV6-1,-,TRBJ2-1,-,CASSLFSLPYNEQFF,TGTGCCAGCAGTTTGTTCAGTTTGCCCTACAATGAGCAGTTCTTC
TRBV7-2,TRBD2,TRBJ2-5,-,CASSGRLAEETQYF,TGTGCCAGCAGCGGTCGACTAGCGGAAGAGACCCAGTACTTC
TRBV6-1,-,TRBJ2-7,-,CATQGYGTYEQYF,TGTGCCACCCAGGGGTATGGAACCTACGAGCAGTACTTC
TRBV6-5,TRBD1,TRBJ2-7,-,CASSPGTGSSYEQYF,TGTGCCAGCAGCCCCGGGACAGGTAGCTCCTACGAGCAGTACTTC
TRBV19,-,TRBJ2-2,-,CASKLMEDTGELFF,TGTGCCAGCAAGCTCATGGAGGACACCGGGGAGCTGTTTTTT
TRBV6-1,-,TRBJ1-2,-,CATWEKDYGYTF,TGTGCCACCTGGGAGAAGGACTATGGCTACACCTTC
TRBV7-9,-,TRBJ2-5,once,CASSLGGSAQETQYF,TGTGCCAGCAGCTTAGGAGGATCGGCCCAAGAGACCCAGTACTTC
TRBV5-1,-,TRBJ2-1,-,CASSLRVAENNEQFF,TGCGCCAGCAGCTTGAGGGTAGCGGAGAACAATGAGCAGTTCTTC
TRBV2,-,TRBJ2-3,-,CASSDLSGTQYF,TGTGCCAGCAGTGACCTCAGCGGTACGCAGTATTTT
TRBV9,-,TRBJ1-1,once,CASSVDSMNTEAFF,TGTGCCAGCAGCGTGGACAGTATGAACACTGAAGCTTTCTTT
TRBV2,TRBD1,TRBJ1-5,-,CASSGQGLGNQPQHF,TGTGCCAGCAGTGGACAGGGCTTGGGCAATCAGCCCCAGCATTTT
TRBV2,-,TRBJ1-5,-,CASSGQVRDQPQHF,TGTGCCAGCAGTGGACAGGTTCGGGATCAGCCCCAGCATTTT
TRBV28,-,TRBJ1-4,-,CASSSGQEKLFF,TGTGCCAGCAGTTCAGGACAGGAAAAACTGTTTTTT
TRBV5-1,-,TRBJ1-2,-,CASSLEEPNYGYTF,TGCGCCAGCAGCTTGGAAGAACCTAACTATGGCTACACCTTC
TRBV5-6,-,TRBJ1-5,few,CASSRGVGQPQHF,TGTGCCAGCAGCAGGGGGGTGGGTCAGCCCCAGCATTTT
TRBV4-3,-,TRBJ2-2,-,CASSQPKGGGRTGELFF,TGCGCCAGCAGCCAGCCCAAGGGGGGGGGCCGAACCGGGGAGCTGTTTTTT